These 19 T cell receptor beta chains were sequenced from one sample in a study of tumour-infiltrating T cells in Burkitt lymphoma. The data were produced by immunoSEQ multiplex PCR, yet TCRdb's version contains in-frame clones alone and is incomplete. The sample holds 5,000 or so clones; under 25% are singletons and the top ten take 26%. Input material: tumor tissue. The origin of the receptors is a human donor with diffuse large B-cell lymphoma.

CDR3 in DNA: TGTGCCAGCAGTTCCCCGACAGGGGCGGGCTATGGCTACACCTTC. The encoded protein is CASSSPTGAGYGYTF. V gene TRBV27 combines with J gene TRBJ1-2; TRBD1 aligns across 8 bases. The germline CDR1 and CDR2 sequences are MNHEY and SMNVEV (reference sequence). The CDR3 totals 15 residues. V lost 4 bases, J lost 4 bases, and 8 bases stayed unmatched.

This clone is categorized as large (0.1 to 1%). The gene calls are TRBV13 and TRBJ2-7; no clear D gene. The CDR3 totals 18 residues. The V end lost 1 base, the J end lost 1 base, and 20 bases lay between the germline ends. Germline lookup yields CDR1 PRHDT and CDR2 FYEKMQ (reference sequence). CDR3 loop: CASSLVRHQELSSYEQYF. CDR3 sequence (DNA): TGTGCCAGCAGCTTAGTTCGACACCAGGAACTAAGTTCCTACGAGCAGTACTTC.

The chain couples TRBV7-9 to TRBJ2-5; weak D call: TRBD1 (5 bases). V lost 1 base to trimming and J lost 2 bases, with 8 bases between them. CDR3 size: 14 residues. From germline, CDR1 is SEHNR and CDR2 FQNEAQ (reference sequence). The CDR3 DNA sequence: TGTGCCAGCAGCTTAGTATCAGGGCAAGAGACCCAGTACTTC. Its protein is CASSLVSGQETQYF. The full variable domain, in which reference TRBV7-9 and TRBJ2-5 provide the parts outside the CDR3, is DTGVSQNPRHKITKRGQNVTFRCDPISEHNRLYWYRQTLGQGPEFLTYFQNEAQLEKSRLLSDRFSAERPKGSFSTLEIQRTEQGDSAMYLCASSLVSGQETQYFGPGTRLLVL.

The J gene is TRBJ2-7, the V gene TRBV27; 9 bases are a match to TRBD1. V was clipped by 10 bases and J by 4 bases; unmatched bases: 5. CDR3 size: 12 residues. In germline, CDR1 is MNHEY, CDR2 SMNVEV (reference sequence). CDR3 nucleotide sequence: TGTGCCAACGTGACAGGGGGTTACGAGCAGTACTTC. Encoded protein: CANVTGGYEQYF.

The chain links TRBV28 to TRBJ2-3, with 9 bases identical to TRBD2. The CDR3 spans 18 residues. CDR1 MDHEN and CDR2 SYDVKM come from the germline V gene. V was clipped by 0 bases and J by 0 bases; unmatched bases: 7. The CDR3 DNA is TGTGCCAGCAGTTTATGGGCTAGCGGGACTATTAGCACAGATACGCAGTATTTT. Its translation: CASSLWASGTISTDTQYF.

J is TRBJ2-7 and V is TRBV9; 10 bases match TRBD2. V was clipped by 4 bases and J by 2 bases; unmatched bases: 9. Germline CDR1 is SGDLS and CDR2 is YYNGEE. This CDR3 is 16 amino acids long. The CDR3 DNA is TGTGCCAGCAGCCCCGTGGGCAGCGGGAGGGCCTACGAGCAGTACTTC. This encodes CASSPVGSGRAYEQYF.

The chain has TRBV19 and TRBJ2-1; D gene unclear. The CDR3 is made up of 13 amino acids. Per germline, CDR1 LNHDA and CDR2 SQIVND (reference sequence). Trimming pared 5 bases from V and 7 bases from J, leaving 12 bases between. This CDR3 reads CASSDWLGNEQFF. Written as DNA, the CDR3 is TGTGCCAGTAGTGATTGGTTGGGGAATGAGCAGTTCTTC.

This clone was seen a handful of times. The rearrangement joins TRBV18 to TRBJ1-5; D is undetermined. The CDR3 spans 13 residues. With 3 bases removed from V and 3 bases from J, the gap between germline ends came to 6 bases. Germline CDR1 reads KGHSH; CDR2 reads LQKENI. The CDR3 sequence: CASSPRHNQPQHF. The DNA of the CDR3 is TGTGCCAGCTCACCGCGTCACAATCAGCCCCAGCATTTT.

This clone was observed a few times. V and J are TRBV7-8 and TRBJ1-5; 11 bases are a match to TRBD1. The CDR3 runs to 16 residues. Per germline, CDR1 SGHVS and CDR2 FQNEAQ. Trimming removed 0 bases from V and 6 bases from J; junction bases left unmatched: 4. CDR3 region: CASSLAGTGGGQPQHF. CDR3 coding DNA: TGTGCCAGCAGCTTAGCCGGGACAGGGGGAGGTCAGCCCCAGCATTTT. Drawing the rest from reference TRBV7-8 and TRBJ1-5, the complete variable domain is GAGVSQSPRYKVAKRGQDVALRCDPISGHVSLFWYQQALGQGPEFLTYFQNEAQLDKSGLPSDRFFAERPEGSVSTLKIQRTQQEDSAVYLCASSLAGTGGGQPQHFGDGTRLSIL.

This chain uses TRBV5-1 with TRBJ2-2; the D gene is possibly TRBD2 (5 bases). The V end was cut by 0 bases, the J end by 1 base, with 10 bases between. The CDR3 spans 16 residues. Germline CDR1 is SGHRS and CDR2 is YFSETQ. The CDR3 sequence: CASSLAGLQNTGELFF. CDR3 in DNA: TGCGCCAGCAGCTTGGCTGGACTCCAGAACACCGGGGAGCTGTTTTTT.

V usage is TRBV2 and J usage is TRBJ2-4; D may match TRBD1 or TRBD2 (6 bases each). With 8 bases removed from V and 6 bases from J, the gap between germline ends came to 8 bases. The germline CDR1 and CDR2 sequences are SNHLY and FYNNEI. The CDR3 loop spans 11 amino acids. CDR3 sequence reads: CASEGGNIQYF. The CDR3 DNA reads as TGTGCCAGCGAGGGGGGAAACATTCAGTACTTC. Full variable domain (outside the CDR3, taken from reference TRBV2 and TRBJ2-4): EPEVTQTPSHQVTQMGQEVILRCVPISNHLYFYWYRQILGQKVEFLVSFYNNEISEKSEIFDDQFSVERPDGSNFTLKIRSTKLEDSAMYFCASEGGNIQYFGAGTRLSVL.

This sequence joins TRBV6-1 and TRBJ2-1, with 13 nucleotides matching TRBD2. V lost 6 bases to trimming and J lost 4 bases; unmatched junction nucleotides: 3. Germline-derived CDR1 and CDR2 are MNHNS and SASEGT. This CDR3 spans 15 amino acids. The DNA of the CDR3 is TGTGCCAGCAGCTGGACTAGCGGGAGTTACAATGAGCAGTTCTTC. This translates into CASSWTSGSYNEQFF.

For this clone: A read error may account for a junction end that differs from germline. J is TRBJ1-1 and V is TRBV9; no clear D. The CDR3 is 16 amino acids. Germline assignment: CDR1 SGDLS and CDR2 YYNGEE. The CDR3 loop is CASSVEGLGLRTEACF. CDR3 DNA sequence: TGTGCCAGCAGCGTAGAGGGTCTAGGGCTTAGGACTGAAGCTTGCTTT.

The genes are TRBV21-1 and TRBJ2-3; the table calls TRBD2, which could not be checked here. TRBV21-1 is given as a pseudogene. The CDR3 spans 18 residues. The CDR3 DNA follows: TGTGCCAGCAGCAAAGGAACGAGTGAGGCAGCGAGCACAGATACGCAGTATTTT. Encoded protein: CASSKGTSEAASTDTQYF.

This clone appeared a few times. This chain uses TRBV14 with TRBJ1-3; no reliable D call. Looked up from germline, CDR1 is SGHDN and CDR2 is FVKESK. V lost 2 bases and J lost 0, with 8 bases in between. The length of the CDR3 is 15 residues. In nucleotides, the CDR3 is TGTGCCAGCAGCCAAAAGACGATCTCTGGAAACACCATATATTTT. Amino acids: CASSQKTISGNTIYF. The whole variable domain, filled in from reference TRBV14 and TRBJ1-3, reads EAGVTQFPSHSVIEKGQTVTLRCDPISGHDNLYWYRRVMGKEIKFLLHFVKESKQDESGMPNNRFLAERTGGTYSTLKVQPAELEDSGVYFCASSQKTISGNTIYFGEGSWLTVV.

The table lists this clone with a few counts. The chain is built from TRBV4-3 and TRBJ2-7, with 10 positions matching TRBD2. Germline-derived CDR1 and CDR2 are LGHNA and YSLEER. Germline trimming cut 4 bases from V and 4 bases from J; bases unmatched to any gene: 7. The CDR3 contains 15 residues. For the CDR3, the DNA is TGCGCCAGCAGCCCCGGTCTAGCGGGAGTTTACGAGCAGTACTTC. Encoded protein: CASSPGLAGVYEQYF.

V is TRBV6-5 and J is TRBJ2-7; a possible D gene is TRBD2 (6 bases). Trimming cost V 0 bases and J 7 bases, with 19 bases left between them. The CDR3 sequence is 16 residues long. Per the germline V gene, CDR1 is MNHEY and CDR2 is SVGAGI. CDR3 nucleotides: TGTGCCAGCAGTTACTCCATAGCCGGAGGGCGTGGGGAGCAGTACTTC. Amino acid sequence: CASSYSIAGGRGEQYF.

The genes are TRBV9 and TRBJ2-5; 7 bases align to TRBD2. The CDR3 has 14 amino acids. Germline V CDR1 and CDR2: SGDLS, YYNGEE. V lost 1 base, J lost 5 bases, and 5 bases stayed unmatched. The CDR3 reads CASSVRGSRETQYF. The CDR3 region has the DNA TGTGCCAGCAGCGTACGCGGGAGTAGGGAGACCCAGTACTTC.

This clone was seen more than once but under ten times. This sequence joins TRBV18 and TRBJ2-1; D perhaps matches TRBD1 (5 bases). V shed 2 bases and J shed 1 base, with 12 bases lying between them. Germline values: CDR1 KGHSH, CDR2 LQKENI. The CDR3 length is 16 residues. In DNA, the CDR3 is TGTGCCAGCTCACCAGCCGACAGTTGGTCCTACAATGAGCAGTTCTTC. This codes for CASSPADSWSYNEQFF.